A selection of T cell receptor beta chains follows, all from one sample in a study of cytomegalovirus exposure and HLA in healthy donors. The table came from immunoSEQ multiplex PCR; TCRdb's copy has only in-frame clones and leaves some out. The table has 250,000 to 350,000 clones, 75% to 90% seen once. The specimen was PBMCs. The receptors here all came from a girl aged 2-15 years in good health and CMV-seronegative. Each CDR3 is given without its conserved first and last residue. Not all rows give a size; the values are once, few, many and, for expanded clones, a class.

j_gene,abundance,v_gene,CDR3aa
TRBJ1-4,.,TRBV10-1,ASSESLDSEKLF
TRBJ2-1,few,TRBV5-6,ASSLISDEQF
TRBJ2-1,.,TRBV4-1,ASSQDRDIEQF
TRBJ2-7,.,TRBV28,ASTSSTVPYEQY
.,.,TRBV7-3,ASSPHGGQGSYEQY
TRBJ2-7,.,TRBV20-1,SAPDRREQY
TRBJ2-2,.,TRBV30,ALGRGSYTGELF
TRBJ2-3,.,TRBV5-1,ASSLGTNPPPDTQY
TRBJ2-1,.,TRBV9,ASSVGTSSYNEQF
TRBJ2-5,.,TRBV6-1,ASSEAGTSGRALRETQY
TRBJ2-1,.,TRBV6-5,ASRRTGVSYNEQF
TRBJ1-6,.,TRBV27,AVGQGDNSPLH
TRBJ2-5,.,TRBV13,ASSLARAGGQETQY
TRBJ2-2,.,TRBV6-5,ASSYTDRGTGELF
TRBJ1-2,few,TRBV6-5,ASRSSGQNYGYT
TRBJ1-6,.,TRBV10-1,ASRKGRVESPLH